The following is a T cell receptor beta chain sequence with its context. As yet, its antigen is unknown. The data are from a study of shared clonotypes between healthy human individuals. CD45RO-negative, CCR7-positively selected cells formed the naive CD8 fraction, excluding terminally differentiated effector memory CD45RA+ cells. Donors included only healthy HIV-negative adults lacking recent acute infections or vaccinations. The assay was immunoSEQ multiplex PCR, and TCRdb's table has in-frame clones only and misses some. Of about 580,000 clones in the sample, about 98% are singletons; the top ten hold 0.3% to 0.35%. Study conclusions and caveats: Generation probabilities of non-shared clonotypes were lower (relative to those shared by all four donors). As a rule, naive subsets had a larger estimated richness than memory subsets. Though the depth was large, rarefaction showed that sorted-subset sequencing was incomplete.

This CDR3 spans 15 amino acids. The V gene end was trimmed by 3 bases and the J gene end by 3 bases; junction bases not matched to a gene: 6. Germline V gene lookup returns CDR1 ENHRY and CDR2 SYGVKD. The J gene is TRBJ2-7, the V gene TRBV10-3; 9 bases line up with TRBD1. Sequenced sample: naive CD8+ T cells sorted from blood. The clonotype originates from a young man in good health. The CDR3 coding sequence is TGTGCCATCAGTGAAAAGGACAGGGGCCTCTACGAGCAGTACTTC. It yields the protein CAISEKDRGLYEQYF.